The rows below give T cell receptor beta chains drawn from one sample of a study of human T cells and chemical hapten exposure. TCRdb used MiXCR to reprocess the RACE reads, holding one entry per CDR3 protein. The sample includes around 130,000 distinct CDR3 sequences, roughly 9% of them seen just once. Sequencing was done on a sample of whole blood. All receptors come from a male donor in good health. Some clones in this sample may be carry-over from other donors' samples. CDR3s leave out the opening cysteine and the closing phenylalanine or tryptophan. The order of the fields is CDR3 length, J gene, V gene, CDR3 protein.

len: 13; j_gene: TRBJ1-2; v_gene: TRBV5-1; CDR3aa: ASSLAPQGTHGYT
len: 12; j_gene: TRBJ2-1; v_gene: TRBV20-1; CDR3aa: SATSPVDSNEQF
len: 12; j_gene: TRBJ2-3; v_gene: TRBV7-2; CDR3aa: ASSLEQGASTQY
len: 11; j_gene: TRBJ1-6; v_gene: TRBV7-9; CDR3aa: ASSPGDTSPLH
len: 13; j_gene: TRBJ1-1; v_gene: TRBV18; CDR3aa: ASSPRVDTPTEAF
len: 9; j_gene: TRBJ2-1; v_gene: TRBV30; CDR3aa: TGRRPNEQF
len: 14; j_gene: TRBJ2-2; v_gene: TRBV5-1; CDR3aa: ASSSAGTGSTGELF
len: 10; j_gene: TRBJ2-1; v_gene: TRBV6-5; CDR3aa: ASSYMGAEQF
len: 11; j_gene: TRBJ2-5; v_gene: TRBV27; CDR3aa: ASSLSIRETQY
len: 9; j_gene: TRBJ2-1; v_gene: TRBV29-1; CDR3aa: SLTGVGEQF
len: 13; j_gene: TRBJ1-1; v_gene: TRBV5-1; CDR3aa: ASSLAGHMNTEAF
len: 12; j_gene: TRBJ2-1; v_gene: TRBV19; CDR3aa: ASTGHPGSHEQF
len: 13; j_gene: TRBJ2-3; v_gene: TRBV7-2; CDR3aa: ASSLRPRGTDTQY